This T cell receptor (beta chain) originates from a study of blood T cells in healthy people across ages. This clonotype has just a few counts. Trimming removed 1 base at V and 4 bases at J, with 10 bases between. The CDR3 is made up of 14 amino acids. The use of a sample-barcoded 5' primer and a J-beta primer mix characterized a second PCR of roughly 7 to 12 cycles. From the 5' RACE reads, TCRdb called clonotypes with MiXCR, one entry per CDR3 protein. This sample has 800,000 to 950,000 distinct CDR3 sequences, with about 28% found just once. These sequences were also reported in another study, on T cells of mothers and their children.

The chain recombines TRBV12-3 or TRBV12-4 with TRBJ1-2; the D is unclear. Sequences were obtained from blood. This receptor was taken from a woman between 40 and 50 years old in good health. The chain's CDR3 is CASSLGPDIYGYTF. The CDR3 nucleotides are TGTGCCAGCAGTTTAGGGCCGGATATCTATGGCTACACCTTC.